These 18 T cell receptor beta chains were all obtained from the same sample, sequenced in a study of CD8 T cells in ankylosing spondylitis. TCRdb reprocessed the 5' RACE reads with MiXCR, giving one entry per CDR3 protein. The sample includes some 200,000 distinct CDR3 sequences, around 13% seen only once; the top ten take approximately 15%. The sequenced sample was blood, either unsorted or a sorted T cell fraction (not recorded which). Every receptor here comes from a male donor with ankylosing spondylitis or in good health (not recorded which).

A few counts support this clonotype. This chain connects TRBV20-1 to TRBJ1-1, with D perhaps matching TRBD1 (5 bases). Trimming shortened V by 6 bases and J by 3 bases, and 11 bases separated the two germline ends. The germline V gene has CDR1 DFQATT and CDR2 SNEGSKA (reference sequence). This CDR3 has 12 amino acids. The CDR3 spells CSAPSGDTEAFF. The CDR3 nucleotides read TGCAGTGCGCCTTCGGGGGACACTGAAGCTTTCTTT.

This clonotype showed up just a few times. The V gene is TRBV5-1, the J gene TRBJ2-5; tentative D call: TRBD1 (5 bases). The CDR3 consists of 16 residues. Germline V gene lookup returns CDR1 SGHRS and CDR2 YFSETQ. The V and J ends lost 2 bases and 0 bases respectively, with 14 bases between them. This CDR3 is CASSFRAGIYQETQYF. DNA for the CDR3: TGCGCCAGCAGCTTCCGGGCAGGGATTTACCAAGAGACCCAGTACTTC.

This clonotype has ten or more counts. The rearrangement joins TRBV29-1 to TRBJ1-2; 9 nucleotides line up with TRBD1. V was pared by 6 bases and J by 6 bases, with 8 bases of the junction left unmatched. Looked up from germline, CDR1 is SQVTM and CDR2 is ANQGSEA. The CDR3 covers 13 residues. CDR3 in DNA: TGCAGCGTGTCAGGGACAGGGAAAGATGGCTACACCTTC. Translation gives CSVSGTGKDGYTF.

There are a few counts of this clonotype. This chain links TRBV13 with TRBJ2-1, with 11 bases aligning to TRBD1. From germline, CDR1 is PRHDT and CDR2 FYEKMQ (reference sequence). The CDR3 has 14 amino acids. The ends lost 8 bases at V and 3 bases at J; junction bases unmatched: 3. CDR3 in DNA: TGTGCCAGCCGGGACAGGGGGATCTACAATGAGCAGTTCTTC. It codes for CASRDRGIYNEQFF.

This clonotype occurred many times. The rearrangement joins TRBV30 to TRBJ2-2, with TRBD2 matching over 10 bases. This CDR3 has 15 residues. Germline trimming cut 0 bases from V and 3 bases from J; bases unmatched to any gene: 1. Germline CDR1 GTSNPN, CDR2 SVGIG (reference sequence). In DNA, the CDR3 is TGTGCCTGGAGTGTAGGGACTAGCGACACCGGGGAGCTGTTTTTT. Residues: CAWSVGTSDTGELFF. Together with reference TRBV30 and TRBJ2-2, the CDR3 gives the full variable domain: SQTIHQWPATLVQPVGSPLSLECTVEGTSNPNLYWYRQAAGRGLQLLFYSVGIGQISSEVPQNLSASRPQDRQFILSSKKLLLSDSGFYLCAWSVGTSDTGELFFGEGSRLTVL.

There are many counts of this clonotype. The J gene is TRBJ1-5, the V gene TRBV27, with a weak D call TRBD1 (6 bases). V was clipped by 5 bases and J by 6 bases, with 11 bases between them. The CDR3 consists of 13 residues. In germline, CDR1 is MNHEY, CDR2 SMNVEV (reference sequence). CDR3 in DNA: TGTGCCAGCAGTCTTTGGGGGGCTCAGCCCCAGCATTTT. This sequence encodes CASSLWGAQPQHF.

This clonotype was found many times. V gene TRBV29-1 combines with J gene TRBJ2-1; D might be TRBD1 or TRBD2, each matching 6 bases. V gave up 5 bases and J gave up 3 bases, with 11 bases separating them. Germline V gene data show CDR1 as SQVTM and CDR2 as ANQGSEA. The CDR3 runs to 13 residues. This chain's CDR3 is CSVRLGGYNEQFF. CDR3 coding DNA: TGCAGCGTTAGACTAGGGGGCTACAATGAGCAGTTCTTC.

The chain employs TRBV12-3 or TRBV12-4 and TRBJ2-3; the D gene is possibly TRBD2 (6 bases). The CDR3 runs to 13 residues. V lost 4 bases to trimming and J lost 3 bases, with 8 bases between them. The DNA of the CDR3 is TGTGCCAGCAGTTGGGAGGAGACAGATACGCAGTATTTT. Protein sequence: CASSWEETDTQYF.

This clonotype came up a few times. CDR3 sequence (DNA): TGTGCCAGCAGCACCAGACAGGGCATCGGGACTACAAGCGAGCAGTACTTC. Translated, it gives CASSTRQGIGTTSEQYF. The chain carries TRBV11-3 and TRBJ2-7; perhaps D is TRBD1 or TRBD2 (7 bases each). V was cut by 5 bases and J by 6 bases, with 26 bases left in between. Germline values: CDR1 SGHNT, CDR2 YENEEA. The CDR3 contains 17 residues.

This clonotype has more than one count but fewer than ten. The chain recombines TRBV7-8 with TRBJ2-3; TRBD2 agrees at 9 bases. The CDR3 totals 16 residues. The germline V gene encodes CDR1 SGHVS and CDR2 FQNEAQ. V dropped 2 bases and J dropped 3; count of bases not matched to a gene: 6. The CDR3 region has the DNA TGTGCCAGCAGCTTATCTCTAGCGGGAATGACAGATACGCAGTATTTT. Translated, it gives CASSLSLAGMTDTQYF.

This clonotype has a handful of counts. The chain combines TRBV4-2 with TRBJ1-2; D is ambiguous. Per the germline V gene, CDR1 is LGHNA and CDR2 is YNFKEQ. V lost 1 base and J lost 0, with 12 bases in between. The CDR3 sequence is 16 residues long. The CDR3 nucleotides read TGTGCCAGCAGCCAAGCGGTCGAGGAATCTAACTATGGCTACACCTTC. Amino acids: CASSQAVEESNYGYTF.

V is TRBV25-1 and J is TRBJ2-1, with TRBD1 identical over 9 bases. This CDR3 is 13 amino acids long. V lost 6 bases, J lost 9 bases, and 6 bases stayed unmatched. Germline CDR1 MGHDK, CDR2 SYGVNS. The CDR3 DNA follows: TGTGCCAGCAGGCCGACAGGGGGTGGTGAGCAGTTCTTC. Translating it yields CASRPTGGGEQFF.

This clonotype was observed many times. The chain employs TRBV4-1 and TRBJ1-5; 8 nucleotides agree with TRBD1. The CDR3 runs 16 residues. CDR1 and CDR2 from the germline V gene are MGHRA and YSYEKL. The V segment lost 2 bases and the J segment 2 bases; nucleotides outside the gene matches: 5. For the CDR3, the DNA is TGCGCCAGCAGCCAACTTCCGGGACAGGGCAATCAGCCCCAGCATTTT. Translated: CASSQLPGQGNQPQHF.

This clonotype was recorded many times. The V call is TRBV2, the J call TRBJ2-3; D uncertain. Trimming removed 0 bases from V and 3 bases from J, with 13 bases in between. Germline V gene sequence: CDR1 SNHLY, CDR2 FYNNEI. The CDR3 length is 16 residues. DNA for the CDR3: TGTGCCAGCAGTGAAGCGGTGCCTTGGGCTACAGATACGCAGTATTTT. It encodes CASSEAVPWATDTQYF. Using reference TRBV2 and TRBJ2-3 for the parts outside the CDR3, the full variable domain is EPEVTQTPSHQVTQMGQEVILRCVPISNHLYFYWYRQILGQKVEFLVSFYNNEISEKSEIFDDQFSVERPDGSNFTLKIRSTKLEDSAMYFCASSEAVPWATDTQYFGPGTRLTVL.

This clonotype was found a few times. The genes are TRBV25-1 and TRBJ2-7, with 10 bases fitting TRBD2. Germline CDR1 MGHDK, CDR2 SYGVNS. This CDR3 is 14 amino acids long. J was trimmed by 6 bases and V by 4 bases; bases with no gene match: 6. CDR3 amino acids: CASSVLAGETEQYF. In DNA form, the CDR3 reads TGTGCCAGCAGTGTCCTAGCGGGAGAAACCGAGCAGTACTTC.

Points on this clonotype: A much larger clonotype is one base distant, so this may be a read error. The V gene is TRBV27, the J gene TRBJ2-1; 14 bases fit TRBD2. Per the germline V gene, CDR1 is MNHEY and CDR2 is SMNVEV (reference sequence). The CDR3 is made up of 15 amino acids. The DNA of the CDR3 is TGTTCCAGCAGTACCGGGACTAGCGGGAGTGGCGAGCAGTTCTTC. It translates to CSSSTGTSGSGEQFF.

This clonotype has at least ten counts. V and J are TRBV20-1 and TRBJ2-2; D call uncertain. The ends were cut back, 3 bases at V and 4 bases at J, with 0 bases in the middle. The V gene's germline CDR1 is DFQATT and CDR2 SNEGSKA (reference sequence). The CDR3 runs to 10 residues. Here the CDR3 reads CSASTGELFF. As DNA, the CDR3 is TGCAGTGCTAGCACCGGGGAGCTGTTTTTT.

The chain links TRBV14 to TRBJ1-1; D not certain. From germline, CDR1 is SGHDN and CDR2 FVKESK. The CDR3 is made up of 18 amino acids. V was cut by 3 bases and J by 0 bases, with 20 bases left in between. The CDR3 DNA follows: TGTGCCAGCAGCCACCTTGGGGTCCTCCCTACCATGAACACTGAAGCTTTCTTT. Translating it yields CASSHLGVLPTMNTEAFF.